Sequencing of this T cell receptor beta chain was carried out in a study of T cell repertoires in cytomegalovirus infection. General observations from the study: Of the TCR beta families, the public ones yielded a cumulative frequency that identified carriers of CMV plus the relevant HLA.

From the reads, TCRdb called clonotypes with MiXCR, one entry per CDR3 protein. The sample records 150,000 to 200,000 distinct CDR3 sequences, roughly an eighth being singletons. In regard to this clonotype: Its antigen is not identified.

The sequence was obtained from a human donor in good health (CMV status not recorded). Some clones in this sample may be carry-over from other donors' samples. The sample comprised PBMCs.

The CDR3 spells CASSFHKDTQYF. For the CDR3, the DNA is TGTGCCAGCAGTTTCCATAAGGATACGCAGTATTTT. V is TRBV28 and J is TRBJ2-3; D is ambiguous. The CDR3 contains 12 residues. V was pared by 3 bases and J by 6 bases, with 7 bases between. Germline V gene data show CDR1 as MDHEN and CDR2 as SYDVKM.